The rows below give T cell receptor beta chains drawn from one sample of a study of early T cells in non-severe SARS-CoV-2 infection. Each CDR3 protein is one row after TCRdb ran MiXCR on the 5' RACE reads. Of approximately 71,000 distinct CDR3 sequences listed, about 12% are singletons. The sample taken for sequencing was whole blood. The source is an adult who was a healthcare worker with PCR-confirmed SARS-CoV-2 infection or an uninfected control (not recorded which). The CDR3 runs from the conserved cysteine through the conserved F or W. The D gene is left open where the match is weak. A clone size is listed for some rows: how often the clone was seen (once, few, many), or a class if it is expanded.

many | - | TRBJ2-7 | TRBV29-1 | CSVERDREQYF | TGCAGCGTTGAACGGGACCGGGAGCAGTACTTC
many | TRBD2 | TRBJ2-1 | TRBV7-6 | CASSPGTSVYNEQFF | TGTGCCAGCAGCCCCGGGACTAGCGTCTACAATGAGCAGTTCTTC
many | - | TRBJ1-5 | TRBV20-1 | CSARGGTALNQPQHF | TGCAGTGCTAGAGGAGGCACAGCCCTCAATCAGCCCCAGCATTTT
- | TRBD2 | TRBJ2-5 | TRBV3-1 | CASSPAGRETQYF | TGTGCCAGCAGCCCCGCCGGGAGGGAGACCCAGTACTTC
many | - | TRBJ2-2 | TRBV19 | CASRGRGGELFF | TGTGCCAGTAGAGGCCGGGGCGGGGAGCTGTTTTTT
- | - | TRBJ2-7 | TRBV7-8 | CASSLRFSPHEQYF | TGTGCCAGCAGCTTAAGGTTCTCCCCCCACGAGCAGTACTTC
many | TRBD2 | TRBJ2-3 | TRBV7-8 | CASSLLAGVTDTQYF | TGTGCCAGCAGCTTACTAGCGGGAGTAACAGATACGCAGTATTTT
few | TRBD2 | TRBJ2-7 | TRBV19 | CASSIVASGTYEQYF | TGTGCCAGTAGTATAGTGGCTAGCGGGACCTACGAGCAGTACTTC
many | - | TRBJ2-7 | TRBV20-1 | CSARDNREPYEQYF | TGCAGTGCTAGAGATAACCGGGAGCCCTACGAGCAGTACTTC
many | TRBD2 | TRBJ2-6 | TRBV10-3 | CAISAGLAGGTGANVLTF | TGTGCCATCAGTGCGGGACTAGCGGGAGGAACTGGGGCCAACGTCCTGACTTTC
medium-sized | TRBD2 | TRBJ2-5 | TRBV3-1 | CASSPKSVGLAEQETQYF | TGTGCCAGCAGCCCAAAGTCGGTGGGACTAGCGGAACAAGAGACCCAGTACTTC
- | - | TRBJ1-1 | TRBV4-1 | CASSPIRGITEAFF | TGCGCCAGCAGCCCGATACGGGGGATCACTGAAGCTTTCTTT
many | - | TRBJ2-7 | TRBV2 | CASSSLRGNYEQYF | TGTGCCAGCAGTTCTCTCCGCGGGAACTACGAGCAGTACTTC
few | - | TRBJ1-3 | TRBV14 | CASRRGSSGNTIYF | TGTGCCAGCCGCAGGGGAAGCTCTGGAAACACCATATATTTT
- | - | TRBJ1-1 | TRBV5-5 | CASSLAGSGTEAFF | TGTGCCAGCAGCTTGGCTGGATCCGGCACTGAAGCTTTCTTT
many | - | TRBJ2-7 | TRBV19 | CASSMGRKHEQYF | TGTGCCAGTAGTATGGGCAGAAAGCACGAGCAGTACTTC
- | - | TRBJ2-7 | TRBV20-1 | CSASTSYEQYF | TGCAGTGCTAGCACCTCCTACGAGCAGTACTTC
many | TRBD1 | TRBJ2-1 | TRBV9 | CASSVWDRGWNEQFF | TGTGCCAGCAGCGTCTGGGACAGGGGGTGGAATGAGCAGTTCTTC
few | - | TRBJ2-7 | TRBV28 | CVSRLQGNSYEQYF | TGTGTCAGCAGGCTGCAGGGTAACTCCTACGAGCAGTACTTC
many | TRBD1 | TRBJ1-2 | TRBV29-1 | CSVGQVLENGYTF | TGCAGCGTAGGACAGGTACTCGAGAATGGCTACACCTTC
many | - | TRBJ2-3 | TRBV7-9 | CASSPDFSTDTQYF | TGTGCCAGCAGCCCAGATTTTAGCACAGATACGCAGTATTTT
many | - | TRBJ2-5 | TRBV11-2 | CASSSLDLKETQYF | TGTGCCAGCAGCTCTTTGGACCTGAAGGAGACCCAGTACTTC
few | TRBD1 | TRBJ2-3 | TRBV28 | CASRPTTGPLKGDTQYF | TGTGCCAGCAGACCCACGACAGGGCCTTTGAAGGGAGATACGCAGTATTTT
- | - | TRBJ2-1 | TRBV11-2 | CASRASTPGNEQFF | TGTGCCAGCAGAGCTAGCACCCCAGGCAATGAGCAGTTCTTC
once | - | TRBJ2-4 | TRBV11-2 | CASSRLTGLAKTIQYF | TGTGCCAGCAGCCGTCTGACGGGGCTAGCCAAAACCATTCAGTACTTC
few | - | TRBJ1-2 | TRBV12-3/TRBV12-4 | CASSSTGLMSGYTF | TGTGCCAGCAGTTCTACAGGGCTTATGTCTGGCTACACCTTC
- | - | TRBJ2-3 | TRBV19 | CASSSQGTDTQYF | TGTGCCAGTAGTTCCCAGGGAACAGATACGCAGTATTTT